The T cell receptor beta chain under discussion was sequenced for a study of siplizumab effects on memory and regulatory T cells. Sequencing used immunoSEQ multiplex PCR; TCRdb keeps in-frame clones, though not all of them. The sample contains tens of thousands of clones, around 90% of which appear only once. Study-wide findings and caveats: Siplizumab led to significantly less abundant alloreactive sequences that could be traced back to unstimulated CD4+ memory cells. Suppressive function of proliferating Tregs from siplizumab cultures was not confirmed.

Note on this clone: Its matching antigen is unknown.

The TCR comes from a human donor in good health. Sequenced material: CD8+ T cells sorted from blood.

The DNA of the CDR3 is TGCGCCAGAACCCGGAGACGCTGCGGTTACAATGAGCAGTTCTTC. This codes for CARTRRRCGYNEQFF. V gene TRBV4-1 combines with J gene TRBJ2-1; D not resolved. CDR3 length: 15 amino acids. The germline V and J ends were trimmed by 9 bases and 4 bases, with 19 bases remaining between them. Germline V gene lookup returns CDR1 MGHRA and CDR2 YSYEKL.